Each of the 17 T cell receptor beta chains below was sequenced from the same sample in a study of T cell responses to AZD1222 COVID-19 vaccine. Produced via immunoSEQ multiplex PCR; TCRdb's table is partial and in-frame only. The table records around 140,000 clones, more than 85% of them present only once. Sequenced material: peripheral blood, taken on day 0 of AZD1222 vaccination. All receptors derive from an adult in good health.

The J gene is TRBJ2-7, the V gene TRBV28; D ambiguous. Germline V gene data show CDR1 as MDHEN and CDR2 as SYDVKM. The V end lost 6 bases, the J end lost 4 bases, and 19 bases lay between the germline ends. The CDR3 runs 15 residues. The CDR3 region is CASSSAYGYSYEQYF. The CDR3 DNA reads as TGTGCCAGCAGCTCGGCTTATGGGTATTCGTACGAGCAGTACTTC.

The rearrangement uses TRBV11-2 and TRBJ2-7; weak D call: TRBD1 (5 bases). The length of the CDR3 is 15 residues. Per the germline V gene, CDR1 is SGHAT and CDR2 is FQNNGV. V shed 0 bases and J shed 0 bases, with 9 bases lying between them. This CDR3 reads CASSLDPRASYEQYF. CDR3 bases: TGTGCCAGCAGCTTAGATCCCAGGGCCTCCTACGAGCAGTACTTC.

The chain recombines TRBV7-9 with TRBJ2-2; D call uncertain. V was cut by 3 bases and J by 5 bases, with 13 bases left in between. This CDR3 contains 15 residues. The V gene's germline CDR1 is SEHNR and CDR2 FQNEAQ (reference sequence). CDR3 sequence reads: CASSFSGVGTGELFF. The CDR3, as DNA: TGTGCCAGCAGCTTTTCTGGAGTAGGAACCGGGGAGCTGTTTTTT.

The chain employs TRBV6-5 and TRBJ2-2, with TRBD2 identical over 11 bases. The V and J ends lost 0 bases and 9 bases, in that order; junction bases with no gene match: 0. The CDR3 totals 14 residues. The V gene's germline CDR1 is MNHEY and CDR2 SVGAGI. As DNA, the CDR3 is TGTGCCAGCAGTTACTCGACTAGCGGGAGGGAGCTGTTTTTT. Its translation is CASSYSTSGRELFF.

This clone was seen once. The V call is TRBV12-3 or TRBV12-4, the J call TRBJ1-6, with D uncertain. The CDR3 runs 12 residues. Trimming cost V 4 bases and J 6 bases, with 4 bases left between them. CDR3 DNA sequence: TGTGCCAGCAGTTCATCTAATTCACCCCTCCACTTT. Its translation: CASSSSNSPLHF.

The gene calls are TRBV28 and TRBJ2-7, with 9 positions matching TRBD1. Germline V gene data show CDR1 as MDHEN and CDR2 as SYDVKM. The V gene end was trimmed by 6 bases and the J gene end by 6 bases; junction bases not matched to a gene: 6. This CDR3 has 13 amino acids. The CDR3 DNA follows: TGTGCCAGCAGGGGGACAGGGTACGGCGAGCAGTACTTC. Translated: CASRGTGYGEQYF.

This clone occurred once. The chain combines TRBV7-9 with TRBJ2-7, with TRBD1 matching over 9 bases. Germline CDR1 reads SEHNR; CDR2 reads FQNEAQ (reference sequence). CDR3 length: 15 residues. The V segment lost 6 bases and the J segment 2 bases; nucleotides outside the gene matches: 8. The CDR3 DNA reads TGTGCCAGCAGGCCGCCGGGACAGGGACCCTACGAGCAGTACTTC. This gives the protein CASRPPGQGPYEQYF.

This clone showed up just once. This chain uses TRBV6-5 with TRBJ1-3; D may be TRBD1 (6 bases). The CDR3 loop spans 14 amino acids. The germline CDR1 and CDR2 sequences are MNHEY and SVGAGI. The V and J ends lost 7 bases and 0 bases respectively, with 10 bases between them. The CDR3 DNA follows: TGTGCCAGCACCCGGACAGTCTCTGGAAACACCATATATTTT. Translating it yields CASTRTVSGNTIYF.

The V call is TRBV24-1, the J call TRBJ2-1; D unresolved. The germline V gene encodes CDR1 KGHDR and CDR2 SFDVKD. Trimming stripped 2 bases from V and 8 bases from J, with 12 bases between. The CDR3 is 14 amino acids. In DNA form, the CDR3 reads TGTGCCACCAGTGATTACGGCGACGGGTATGAGCAGTTCTTC. Translating gives CATSDYGDGYEQFF.

The chain couples TRBV19 to TRBJ1-5; weak D call: TRBD1 (6 bases). The ends were cut back, 5 bases at V and 6 bases at J, with 11 bases in the middle. This CDR3 spans 13 amino acids. Germline V CDR1 and CDR2: LNHDA, SQIVND (reference sequence). The chain's CDR3 is CASSSQGAQPQHF. CDR3 nucleotides: TGTGCCAGTAGTTCACAGGGCGCTCAGCCCCAGCATTTT.

The rearrangement joins TRBV15 to TRBJ2-2; D is ambiguous. The CDR3 runs 15 residues. The germline V gene encodes CDR1 LNHNV and CDR2 YYDKDF (reference sequence). Trimming pared 1 base from V and 1 base from J, leaving 7 bases between. CDR3 in amino acids: CATSRAGRNTGELFF. CDR3 DNA sequence: TGTGCCACCAGCAGAGCGGGCAGGAACACCGGGGAGCTGTTTTTT.

This chain connects TRBV2 to TRBJ2-2, with 9 positions matching TRBD1. Germline V gene data show CDR1 as SNHLY and CDR2 as FYNNEI. Trimming cost V 4 bases and J 8 bases; bases outside gene matches: 8. CDR3 length: 15 residues. The CDR3 region is CASSGTGVPGGELFF. The CDR3 DNA reads TGTGCCAGCAGTGGGACAGGGGTCCCTGGGGGGGAGCTGTTTTTT.

V usage is TRBV13 and J usage is TRBJ1-1, with D unclear. With 0 bases removed from V and 1 base from J, the gap between germline ends came to 6 bases. Germline loops: CDR1 PRHDT, CDR2 FYEKMQ (reference sequence). CDR3 length: 14 residues. The CDR3 DNA follows: TGTGCCAGCAGCTTAGGTATAGGGAACACTGAAGCTTTCTTT. Protein product: CASSLGIGNTEAFF.

This clone turned up a few times. Different DNA sequences within this sample yield the same CDR3. The V and J genes are TRBV19 and TRBJ1-2; TRBD1 might be the D (6 bases). Germline CDR1 LNHDA, CDR2 SQIVND (reference sequence). The V end lost 4 bases, the J end lost 2 bases, and 8 bases lay between the germline ends. The CDR3 extends over 13 amino acids. The CDR3 region is CASSTGANYGYTF. CDR3 bases: TGTGCCAGTAGTACAGGGGCCAACTATGGCTACACCTTC. Looking up the rest from reference TRBV19 and TRBJ1-2 gives the full variable domain: DGGITQSPKYLFRKEGQNVTLSCEQNLNHDAMYWYRQDPGQGLRLIYYSQIVNDFQKGDIAEGYSVSREKKESFPLTVTSAQKNPTAFYLCASSTGANYGYTFGSGTRLTVV.

The genes are TRBV6-5 and TRBJ1-2; 8 bases line up with TRBD1. Germline lookup yields CDR1 MNHEY and CDR2 SVGAGI. This CDR3 is built from 13 residues. Trimming cost V 6 bases and J 4 bases; bases outside gene matches: 4. The CDR3 reads CASSGTGLYGYTF. DNA for the CDR3: TGTGCCAGCAGCGGGACAGGCCTCTATGGCTACACCTTC.

The chain is built from TRBV3-1 (or the pseudogene TRBV3-2) and TRBJ1-2; D call uncertain. The CDR3 consists of 13 residues. Trimming stripped 1 base from V and 8 bases from J, with 11 bases between. Germline CDR1 LGHDT, CDR2 YNNKEL (reference sequence). CDR3 loop: CASSQAVSAGYTF. Here the CDR3 DNA reads TGTGCCAGCAGCCAAGCAGTGTCTGCGGGCTACACCTTC.

The V call is TRBV19, the J call TRBJ1-4; D remains unclear. The germline gives CDR1 LNHDA, CDR2 SQIVND (reference sequence). The CDR3 loop spans 13 amino acids. Trimming pared 7 bases from V and 7 bases from J, leaving 13 bases between. The DNA for the CDR3 is TGTGCCAGTACCGGGATATCTCGTGAAAAACTGTTTTTT. It yields the protein CASTGISREKLFF.